This T cell receptor (beta chain) was observed in a study of T cells after yellow fever vaccination. About the research overall: When fractions had low cell numbers, they were prepared with SMART-Seq v4 Ultra Low Input. Whole-study findings and limits: In FACS-sorted repertoires, abundant clonotypes from the bulk population could appear as contaminants. The study found a weaker secondary response that peaked faster, day 5 versus 15.

Germline CDR1 reads MNHNY; CDR2 reads SVGAGI (reference sequence). The CDR3 has 13 residues. Trimming pared 6 bases from V and 7 bases from J, leaving 16 bases between. The sample holds many counts of this clonotype. Its antigen is unidentified. Template-switching 5'RACE yielded the TCR cDNA; a universal primer site and UMIs were added in the process. TCRdb reprocessed the 5' RACE reads with MiXCR, giving one entry per CDR3 protein. The table lists roughly 150,000 distinct CDR3 sequences, 6.5% to 8.5% of them singletons. This clonotype was sampled from a young man who received the YFV17D yellow fever vaccine. The sequencing used CD4+ T cells sorted from PBMCs, collected 5 to 6 days after the first yellow fever vaccination. V usage is TRBV6-6 and J usage is TRBJ2-7; D might be TRBD1 (6 bases). The CDR3 reads CASSSGTSWEQYF. In nucleotides, the CDR3 is TGTGCCAGCAGCTCCGGGACATCCTGGGAGCAGTACTTC.